This entry concerns a single T cell receptor (beta chain). Data came from immunoSEQ multiplex PCR; TCRdb stores just in-frame clones and leaves some out. This sample carries 110,000 to 150,000 clones, 80% to 90% of them seen once, and the ten largest clones take roughly 3%. The sample belongs to a study of T cell responses to AZD1222 COVID-19 vaccine. V was clipped by 2 bases and J by 6 bases; unmatched bases: 3. CDR3 length equals 14 residues. From germline, CDR1 is SEHNR and CDR2 FQNEAQ (reference sequence). This sample comprised peripheral blood, obtained on day 0 of AZD1222 vaccination. The rearrangement joins TRBV7-9 to TRBJ1-4; TRBD1 matches 7 bases. The source of this sequence is an adult in good health. CDR3 DNA: TGTGCCAGCAGCTTAAGACAGGGAGATGAAAAACTGTTTTTT. Translation: CASSLRQGDEKLFF.